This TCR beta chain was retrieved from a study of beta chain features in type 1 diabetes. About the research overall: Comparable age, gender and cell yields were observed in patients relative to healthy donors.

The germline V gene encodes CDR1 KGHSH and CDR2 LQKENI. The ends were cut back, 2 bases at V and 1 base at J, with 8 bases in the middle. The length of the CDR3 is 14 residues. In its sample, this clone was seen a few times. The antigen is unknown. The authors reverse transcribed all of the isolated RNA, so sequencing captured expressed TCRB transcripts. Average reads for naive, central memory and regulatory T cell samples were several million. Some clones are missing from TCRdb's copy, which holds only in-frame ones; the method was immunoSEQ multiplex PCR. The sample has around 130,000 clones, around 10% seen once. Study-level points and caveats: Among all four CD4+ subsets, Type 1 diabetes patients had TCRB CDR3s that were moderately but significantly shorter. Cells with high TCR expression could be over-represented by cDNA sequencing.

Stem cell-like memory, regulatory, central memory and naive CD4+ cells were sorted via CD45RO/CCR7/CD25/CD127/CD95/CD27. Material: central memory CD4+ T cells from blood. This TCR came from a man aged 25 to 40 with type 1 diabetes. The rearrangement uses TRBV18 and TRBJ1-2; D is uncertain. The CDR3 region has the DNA TGTGCCAGCTCACCAAGTTCCGGTAACTATGGCTACACCTTC. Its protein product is CASSPSSGNYGYTF.